This T cell receptor (beta chain) comes out of a study of shared T cell receptors in the human thymus. Germline CDR1 is SGHDT and CDR2 is YYEEEE. V gave up 4 bases and J gave up 10 bases, with 14 bases separating them. The CDR3 contains 12 residues. Repertoires were generated with immunoSEQ multiplex PCR, while TCRdb's copy carries only in-frame clones and drops some. This repertoire shows hundreds of thousands of clones, roughly 86% found once; its top ten account for 0.009% to 0.0095%. This same sample was also taken into another study, of human thymus T cells. Per that paper: Thymus was obtained from resections taken during corrective heart surgery. V and J gene usage appeared biased in thymic and blood repertoires.

The receptor was isolated from a boy in the first two years of life with a congenital heart defect. The sequencing sample was made of thymocytes. The chain joins TRBV5-6 to TRBJ1-2; D is possibly TRBD1 (6 bases). The CDR3, as DNA: TGTGCCAGCAGCAGCGATACAGGGTACTACACCTTC. It encodes CASSSDTGYYTF.